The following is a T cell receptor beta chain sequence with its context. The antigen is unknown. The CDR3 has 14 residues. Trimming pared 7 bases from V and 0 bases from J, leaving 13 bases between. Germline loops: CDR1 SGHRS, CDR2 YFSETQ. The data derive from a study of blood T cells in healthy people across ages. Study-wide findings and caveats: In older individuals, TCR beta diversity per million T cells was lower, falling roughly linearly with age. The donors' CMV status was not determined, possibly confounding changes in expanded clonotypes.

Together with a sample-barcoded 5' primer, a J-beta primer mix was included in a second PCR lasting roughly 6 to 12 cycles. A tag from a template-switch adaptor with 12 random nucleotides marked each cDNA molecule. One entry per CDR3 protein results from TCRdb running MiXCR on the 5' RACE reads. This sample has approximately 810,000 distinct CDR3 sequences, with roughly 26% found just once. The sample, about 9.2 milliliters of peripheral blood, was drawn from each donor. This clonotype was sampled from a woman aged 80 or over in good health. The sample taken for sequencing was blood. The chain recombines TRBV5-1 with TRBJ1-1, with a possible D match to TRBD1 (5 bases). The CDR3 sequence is CASAKQVVNTEAFF. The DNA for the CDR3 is TGCGCCAGCGCAAAACAGGTTGTGAACACTGAAGCTTTCTTT. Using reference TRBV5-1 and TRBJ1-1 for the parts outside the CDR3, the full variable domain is KAGVTQTPRYLIKTRGQQVTLSCSPISGHRSVSWYQQTPGQGLQFLFEYFSETQRNKGNFPGRFSGRQFSNSRSEMNVSTLELGDSALYLCASAKQVVNTEAFFGQGTRLTVV.